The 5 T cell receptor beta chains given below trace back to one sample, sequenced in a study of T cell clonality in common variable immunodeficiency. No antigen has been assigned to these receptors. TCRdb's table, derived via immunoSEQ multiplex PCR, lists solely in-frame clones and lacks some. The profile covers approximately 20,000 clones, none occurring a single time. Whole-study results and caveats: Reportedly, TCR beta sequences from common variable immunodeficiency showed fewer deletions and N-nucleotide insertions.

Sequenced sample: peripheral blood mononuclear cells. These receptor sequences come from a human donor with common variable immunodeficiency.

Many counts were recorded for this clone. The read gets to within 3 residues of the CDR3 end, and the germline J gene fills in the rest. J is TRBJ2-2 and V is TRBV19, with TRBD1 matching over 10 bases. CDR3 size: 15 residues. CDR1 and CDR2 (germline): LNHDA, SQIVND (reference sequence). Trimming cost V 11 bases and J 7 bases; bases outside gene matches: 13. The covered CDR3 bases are TGTGCCTGCTCCGGGACAGGGGCCCTTGGCGGGGAG. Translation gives CACSGTGALGGE. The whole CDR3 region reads CACSGTGALGGELFF. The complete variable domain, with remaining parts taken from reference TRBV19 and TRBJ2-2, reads DGGITQSPKYLFRKEGQNVTLSCEQNLNHDAMYWYRQDPGQGLRLIYYSQIVNDFQKGDIAEGYSVSREKKESFPLTVTSAQKNPTAFYLCACSGTGALGGELFFGEGSRLTVL.

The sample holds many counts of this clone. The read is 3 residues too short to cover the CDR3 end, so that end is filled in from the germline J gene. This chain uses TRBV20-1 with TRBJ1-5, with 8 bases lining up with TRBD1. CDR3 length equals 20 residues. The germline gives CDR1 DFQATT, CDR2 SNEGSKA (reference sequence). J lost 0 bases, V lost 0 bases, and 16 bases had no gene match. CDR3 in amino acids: CSARDPLGQGIRYSNQPQHF. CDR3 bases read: TGCAGTGCTAGAGACCCCCTTGGACAGGGAATAAGGTATAGCAATCAGCCC.

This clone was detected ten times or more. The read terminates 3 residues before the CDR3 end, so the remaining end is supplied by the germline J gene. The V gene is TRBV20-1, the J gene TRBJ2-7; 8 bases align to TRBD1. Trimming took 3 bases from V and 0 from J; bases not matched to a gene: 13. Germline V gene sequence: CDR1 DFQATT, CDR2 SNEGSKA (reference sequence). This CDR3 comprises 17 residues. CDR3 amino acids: CSARPPLGQGLSYEQYF. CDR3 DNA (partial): TGCAGTGCTAGGCCCCCCCTCGGACAGGGCCTCTCCTACGAG.

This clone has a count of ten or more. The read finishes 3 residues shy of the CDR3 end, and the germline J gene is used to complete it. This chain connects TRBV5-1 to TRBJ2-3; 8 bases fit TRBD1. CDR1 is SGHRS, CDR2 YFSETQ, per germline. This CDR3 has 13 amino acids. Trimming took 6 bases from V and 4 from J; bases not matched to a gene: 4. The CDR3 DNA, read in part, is TGCGCCAGCACGGAACAGGGGGCAGATACG. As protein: CASTEQGADT. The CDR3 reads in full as CASTEQGADTQYF.

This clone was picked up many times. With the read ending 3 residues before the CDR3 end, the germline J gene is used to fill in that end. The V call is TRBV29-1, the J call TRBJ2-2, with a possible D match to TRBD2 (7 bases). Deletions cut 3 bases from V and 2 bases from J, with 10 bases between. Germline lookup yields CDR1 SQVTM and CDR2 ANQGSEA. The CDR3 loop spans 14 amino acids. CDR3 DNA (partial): TGCAGCGTTGACGGGGGGCTTAACACCGGGGAG. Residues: CSVDGGLNTGE. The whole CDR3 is CSVDGGLNTGELFF.